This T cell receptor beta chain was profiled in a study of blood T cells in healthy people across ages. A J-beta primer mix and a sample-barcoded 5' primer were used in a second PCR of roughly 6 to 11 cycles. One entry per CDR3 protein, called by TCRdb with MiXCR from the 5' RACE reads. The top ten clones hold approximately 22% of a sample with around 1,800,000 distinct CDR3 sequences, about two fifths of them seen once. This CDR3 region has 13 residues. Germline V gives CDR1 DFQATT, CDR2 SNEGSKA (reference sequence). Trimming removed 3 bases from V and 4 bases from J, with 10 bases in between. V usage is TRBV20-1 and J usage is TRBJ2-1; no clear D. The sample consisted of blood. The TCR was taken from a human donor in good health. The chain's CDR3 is CSARVSNYNEQFF. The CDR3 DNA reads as TGCAGTGCTAGGGTTAGTAATTACAATGAGCAGTTCTTC.